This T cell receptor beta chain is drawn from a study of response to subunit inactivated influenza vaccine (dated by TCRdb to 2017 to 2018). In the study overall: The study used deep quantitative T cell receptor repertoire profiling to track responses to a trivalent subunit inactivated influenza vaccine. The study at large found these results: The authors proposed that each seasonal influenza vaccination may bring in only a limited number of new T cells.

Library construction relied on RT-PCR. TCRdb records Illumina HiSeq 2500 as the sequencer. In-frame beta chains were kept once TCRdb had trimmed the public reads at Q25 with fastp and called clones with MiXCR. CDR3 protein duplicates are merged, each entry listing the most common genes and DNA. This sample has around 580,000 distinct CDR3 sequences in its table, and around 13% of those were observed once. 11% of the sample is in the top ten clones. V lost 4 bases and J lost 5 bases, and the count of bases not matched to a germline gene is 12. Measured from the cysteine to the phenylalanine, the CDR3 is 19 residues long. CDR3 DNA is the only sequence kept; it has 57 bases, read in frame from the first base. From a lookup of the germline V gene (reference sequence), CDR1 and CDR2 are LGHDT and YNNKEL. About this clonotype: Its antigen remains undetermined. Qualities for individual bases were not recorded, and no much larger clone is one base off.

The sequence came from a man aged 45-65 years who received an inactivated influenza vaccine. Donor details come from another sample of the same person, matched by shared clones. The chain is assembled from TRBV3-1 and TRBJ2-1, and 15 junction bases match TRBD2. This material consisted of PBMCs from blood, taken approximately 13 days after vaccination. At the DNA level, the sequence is TGTGCCAGCAGCCCGGGACTAGCGGGGGGTTTCGGTACTGACAATGAGCAGTTCTTC. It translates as CASSPGLAGGFGTDNEQFF.